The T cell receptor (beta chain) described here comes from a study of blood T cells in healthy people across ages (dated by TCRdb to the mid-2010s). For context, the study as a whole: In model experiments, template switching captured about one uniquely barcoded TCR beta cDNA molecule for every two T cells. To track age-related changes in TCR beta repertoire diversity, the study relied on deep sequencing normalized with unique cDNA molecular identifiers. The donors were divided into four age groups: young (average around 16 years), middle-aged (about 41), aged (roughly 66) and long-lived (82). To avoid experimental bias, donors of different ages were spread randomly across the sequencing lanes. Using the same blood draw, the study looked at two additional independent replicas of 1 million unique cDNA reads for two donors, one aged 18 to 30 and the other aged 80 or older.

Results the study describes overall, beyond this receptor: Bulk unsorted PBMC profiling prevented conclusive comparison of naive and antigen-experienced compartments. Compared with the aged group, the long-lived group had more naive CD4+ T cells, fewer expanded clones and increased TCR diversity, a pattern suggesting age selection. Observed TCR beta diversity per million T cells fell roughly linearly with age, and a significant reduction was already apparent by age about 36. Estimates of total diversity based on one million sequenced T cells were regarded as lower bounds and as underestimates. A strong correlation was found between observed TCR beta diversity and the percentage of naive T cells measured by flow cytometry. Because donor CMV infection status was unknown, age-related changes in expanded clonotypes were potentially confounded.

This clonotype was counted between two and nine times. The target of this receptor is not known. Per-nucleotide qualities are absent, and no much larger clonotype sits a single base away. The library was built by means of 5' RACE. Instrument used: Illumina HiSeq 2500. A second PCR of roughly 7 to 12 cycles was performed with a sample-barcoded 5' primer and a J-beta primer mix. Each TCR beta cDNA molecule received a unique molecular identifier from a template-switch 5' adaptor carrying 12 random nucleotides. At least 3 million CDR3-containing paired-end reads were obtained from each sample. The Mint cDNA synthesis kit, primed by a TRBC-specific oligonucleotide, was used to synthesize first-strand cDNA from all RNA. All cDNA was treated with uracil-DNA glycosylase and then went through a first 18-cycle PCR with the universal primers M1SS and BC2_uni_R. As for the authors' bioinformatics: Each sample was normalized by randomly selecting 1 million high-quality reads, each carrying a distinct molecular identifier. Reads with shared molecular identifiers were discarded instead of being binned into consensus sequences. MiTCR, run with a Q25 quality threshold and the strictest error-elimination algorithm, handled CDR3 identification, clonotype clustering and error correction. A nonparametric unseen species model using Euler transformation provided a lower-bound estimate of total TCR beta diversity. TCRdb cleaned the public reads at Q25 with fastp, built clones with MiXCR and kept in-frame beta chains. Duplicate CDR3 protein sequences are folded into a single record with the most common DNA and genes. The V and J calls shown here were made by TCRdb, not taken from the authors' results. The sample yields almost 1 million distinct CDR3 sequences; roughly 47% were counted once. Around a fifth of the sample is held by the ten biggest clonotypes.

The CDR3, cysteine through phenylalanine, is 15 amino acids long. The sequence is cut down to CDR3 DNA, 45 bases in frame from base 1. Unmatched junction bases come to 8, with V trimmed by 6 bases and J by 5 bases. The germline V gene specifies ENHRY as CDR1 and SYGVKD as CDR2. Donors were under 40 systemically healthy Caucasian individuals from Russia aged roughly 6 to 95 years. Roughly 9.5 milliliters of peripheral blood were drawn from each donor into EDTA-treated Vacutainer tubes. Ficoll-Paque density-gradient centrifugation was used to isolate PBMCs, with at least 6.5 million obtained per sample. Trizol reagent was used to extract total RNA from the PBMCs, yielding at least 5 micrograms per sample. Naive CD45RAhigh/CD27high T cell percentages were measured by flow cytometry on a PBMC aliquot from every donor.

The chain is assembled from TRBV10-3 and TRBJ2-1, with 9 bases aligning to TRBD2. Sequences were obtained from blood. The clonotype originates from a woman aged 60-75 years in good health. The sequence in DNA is TGTGCCATCAGCCTCGGGACTAGCAGGGACAATGAGCAGTTCTTC. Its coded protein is CAISLGTSRDNEQFF.